This note documents a single TCR beta chain sequence. Its antigen is unknown. A much larger clone lies a single base off, so this may be a read error. The data stem from a study of blood T cells in healthy people across ages. Alongside a J-beta primer mix, a sample-barcoded 5' primer served in a second PCR lasting about 6 to 12 cycles. TCRdb called the 5' RACE reads again in MiXCR, with one record for every CDR3 protein. The top ten hold roughly 18% of the sample, which has hundreds of thousands of distinct CDR3 sequences, approximately 48% seen once. Germline V gene lookup returns CDR1 SQVTM and CDR2 ANQGSEA. This CDR3 is built from 13 residues. Study-wide findings and caveats: Naive T cell percentage by flow cytometry tracked strongly with beta diversity.

The TCR comes from a man in his 60s in good health. This chain connects TRBV29-1 to TRBJ2-5, with D perhaps matching TRBD1 (5 bases). The J call may be mistaken, given a closer DNA end match to TRBJ2-7. Input material: blood. Here the CDR3 reads CSVGPGKGSEQYF. The CDR3 region has the DNA TGCAGCGTTGGGCCAGGGAAAGGAAGCGAGCAGTACTTC.